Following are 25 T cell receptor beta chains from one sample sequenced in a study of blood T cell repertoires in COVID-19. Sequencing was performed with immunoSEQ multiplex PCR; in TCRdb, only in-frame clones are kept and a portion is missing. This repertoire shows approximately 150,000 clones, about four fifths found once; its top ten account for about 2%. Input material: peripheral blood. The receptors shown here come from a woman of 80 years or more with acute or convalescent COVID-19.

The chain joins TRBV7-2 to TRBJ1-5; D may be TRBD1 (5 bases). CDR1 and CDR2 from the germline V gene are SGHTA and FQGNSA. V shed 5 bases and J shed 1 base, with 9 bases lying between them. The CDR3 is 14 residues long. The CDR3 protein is CASSQTESNQPQHF. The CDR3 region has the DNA TGTGCCAGCAGCCAGACAGAGAGCAATCAGCCCCAGCATTTT.

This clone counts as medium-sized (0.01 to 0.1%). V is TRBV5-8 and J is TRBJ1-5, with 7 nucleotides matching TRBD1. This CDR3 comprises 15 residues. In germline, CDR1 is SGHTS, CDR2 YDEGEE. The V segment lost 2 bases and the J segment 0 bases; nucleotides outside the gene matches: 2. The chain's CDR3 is CASSFGTVSNQPQHF. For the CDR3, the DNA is TGTGCCAGCAGCTTCGGGACAGTTAGCAATCAGCCCCAGCATTTT.

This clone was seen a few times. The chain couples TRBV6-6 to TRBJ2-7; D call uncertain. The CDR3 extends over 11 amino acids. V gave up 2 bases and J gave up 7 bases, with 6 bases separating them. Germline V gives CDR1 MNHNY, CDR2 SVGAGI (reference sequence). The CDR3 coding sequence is TGTGCCAGCAGTTACGCGGCAGAGCAGTACTTC. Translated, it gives CASSYAAEQYF.

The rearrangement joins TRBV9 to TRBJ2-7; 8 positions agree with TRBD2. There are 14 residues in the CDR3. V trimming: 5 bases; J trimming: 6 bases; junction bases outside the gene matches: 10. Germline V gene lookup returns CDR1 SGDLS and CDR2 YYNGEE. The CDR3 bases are TGTGCCAGCAGTCGACTAGCGAGTCCGGGCGAGCAGTACTTC. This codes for CASSRLASPGEQYF.

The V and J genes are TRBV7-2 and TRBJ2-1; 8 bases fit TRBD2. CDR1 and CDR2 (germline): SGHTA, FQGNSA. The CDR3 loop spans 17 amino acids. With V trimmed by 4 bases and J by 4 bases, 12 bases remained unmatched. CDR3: CASSSTGSSGAYNEQFF. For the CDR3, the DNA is TGTGCCAGCAGCTCCACCGGTAGTAGCGGGGCGTACAATGAGCAGTTCTTC. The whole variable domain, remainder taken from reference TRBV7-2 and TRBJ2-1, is GAGVSQSPSNKVTEKGKDVELRCDPISGHTALYWYRQSLGQGLEFLIYFQGNSAPDKSGLPSDRFSAERTGGSVSTLTIQRTQQEDSAVYLCASSSTGSSGAYNEQFFGPGTRLTVL.

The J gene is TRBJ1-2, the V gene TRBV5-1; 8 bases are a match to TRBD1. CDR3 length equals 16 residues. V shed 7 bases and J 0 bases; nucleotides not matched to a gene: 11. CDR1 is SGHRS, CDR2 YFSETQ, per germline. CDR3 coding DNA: TGCGCCAGCGCTAGGGGACAGGAGCTTTCTAACTATGGCTACACCTTC. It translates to CASARGQELSNYGYTF.

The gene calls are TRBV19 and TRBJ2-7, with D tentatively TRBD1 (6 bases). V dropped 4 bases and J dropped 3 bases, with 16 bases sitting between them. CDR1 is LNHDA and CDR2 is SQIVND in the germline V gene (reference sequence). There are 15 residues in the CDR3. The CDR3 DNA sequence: TGTGCCAGTAGTACTCCGGGACACGGGTTCTACGAGCAGTACTTC. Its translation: CASSTPGHGFYEQYF.

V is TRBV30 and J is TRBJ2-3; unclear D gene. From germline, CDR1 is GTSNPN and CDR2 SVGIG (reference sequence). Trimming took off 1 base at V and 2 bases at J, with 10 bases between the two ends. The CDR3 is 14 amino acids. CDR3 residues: CAWSEKSFTDTQYF. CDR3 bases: TGTGCCTGGAGTGAAAAATCCTTCACAGATACGCAGTATTTT.

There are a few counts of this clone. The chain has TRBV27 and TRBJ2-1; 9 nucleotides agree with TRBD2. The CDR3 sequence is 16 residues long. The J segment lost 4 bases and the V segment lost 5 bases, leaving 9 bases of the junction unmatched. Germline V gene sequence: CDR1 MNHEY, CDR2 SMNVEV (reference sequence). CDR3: CASSTNLRGGYNEQFF. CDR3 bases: TGTGCCAGCAGTACCAACTTGCGGGGGGGATACAATGAGCAGTTCTTC.

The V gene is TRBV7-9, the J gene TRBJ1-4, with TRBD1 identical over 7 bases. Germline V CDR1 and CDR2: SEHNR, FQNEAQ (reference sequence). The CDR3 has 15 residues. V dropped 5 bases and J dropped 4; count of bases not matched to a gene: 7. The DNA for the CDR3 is TGTGCCAGCAGCATCGGAGGGGGCAATAATGAAAAACTGTTTTTT. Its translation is CASSIGGGNNEKLFF.

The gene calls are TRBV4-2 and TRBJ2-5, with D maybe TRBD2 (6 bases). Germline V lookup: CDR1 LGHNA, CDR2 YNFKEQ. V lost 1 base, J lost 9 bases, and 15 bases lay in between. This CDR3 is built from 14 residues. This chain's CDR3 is CASSQVRGREAQYF. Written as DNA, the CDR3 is TGTGCCAGCAGCCAAGTGCGGGGTCGCGAGGCCCAGTACTTC.

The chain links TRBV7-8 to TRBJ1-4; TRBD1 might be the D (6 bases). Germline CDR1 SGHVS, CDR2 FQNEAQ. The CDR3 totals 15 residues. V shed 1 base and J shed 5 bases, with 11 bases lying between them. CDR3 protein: CASSLVWTENEKLFF. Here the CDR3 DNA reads TGTGCCAGCAGCTTAGTCTGGACAGAGAATGAAAAACTGTTTTTT. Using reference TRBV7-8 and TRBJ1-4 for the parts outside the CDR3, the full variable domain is GAGVSQSPRYKVAKRGQDVALRCDPISGHVSLFWYQQALGQGPEFLTYFQNEAQLDKSGLPSDRFFAERPEGSVSTLKIQRTQQEDSAVYLCASSLVWTENEKLFFGSGTQLSVL.

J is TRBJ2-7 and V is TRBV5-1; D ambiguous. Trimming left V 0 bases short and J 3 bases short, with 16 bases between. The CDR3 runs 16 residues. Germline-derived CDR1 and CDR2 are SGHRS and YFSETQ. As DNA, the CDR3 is TGCGCCAGCAGCTTGGTACCCGTGGAGACGGGCTACGAGCAGTACTTC. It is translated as CASSLVPVETGYEQYF.

The CDR3 DNA sequence: TGTGCCTGGAGTGTGCCTAGCGGGGAAGGAGATACGCAGTATTTT. Its protein is CAWSVPSGEGDTQYF. The genes are TRBV30 and TRBJ2-3; 9 nucleotides match TRBD2. Germline V gene lookup returns CDR1 GTSNPN and CDR2 SVGIG (reference sequence). The trim removed 0 bases at V and 5 bases at J, leaving 6 bases unmatched. The length of the CDR3 is 15 residues.

In DNA form, the CDR3 reads TGTGCCAGCAGAAAGACAGGGCCCGATACGCAGTATTTT. Translation: CASRKTGPDTQYF. This rearrangement joins TRBV2 to TRBJ2-3, with 7 bases matching TRBD1. The junction had 6 bases not matched to a gene; V was cut back by 6 bases and J by 6 bases. Germline assignment: CDR1 SNHLY and CDR2 FYNNEI. The CDR3 has 13 amino acids.

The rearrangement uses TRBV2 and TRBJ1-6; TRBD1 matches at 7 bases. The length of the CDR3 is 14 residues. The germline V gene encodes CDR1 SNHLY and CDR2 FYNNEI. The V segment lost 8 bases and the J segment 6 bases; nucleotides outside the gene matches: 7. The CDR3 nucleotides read TGTGCCAGCCTCTGGACAGGTCTTAATTCACCCCTCCACTTT. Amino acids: CASLWTGLNSPLHF. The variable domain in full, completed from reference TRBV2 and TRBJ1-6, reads EPEVTQTPSHQVTQMGQEVILRCVPISNHLYFYWYRQILGQKVEFLVSFYNNEISEKSEIFDDQFSVERPDGSNFTLKIRSTKLEDSAMYFCASLWTGLNSPLHFGNGTRLTVT.

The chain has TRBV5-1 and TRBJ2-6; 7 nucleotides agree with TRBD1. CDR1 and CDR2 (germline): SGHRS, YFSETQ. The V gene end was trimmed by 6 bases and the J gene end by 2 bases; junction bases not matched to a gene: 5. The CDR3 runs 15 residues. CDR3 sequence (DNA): TGCGCCAGCACCTATACAGGGGCTGGGGCCAACGTCCTGACTTTC. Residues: CASTYTGAGANVLTF.

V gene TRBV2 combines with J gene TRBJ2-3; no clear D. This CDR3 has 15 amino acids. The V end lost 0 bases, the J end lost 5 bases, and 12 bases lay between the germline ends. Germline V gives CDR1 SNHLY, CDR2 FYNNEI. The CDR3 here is CASSEALPKRDTQYF. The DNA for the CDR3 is TGTGCCAGCAGTGAAGCGCTCCCAAAGCGAGATACGCAGTATTTT.

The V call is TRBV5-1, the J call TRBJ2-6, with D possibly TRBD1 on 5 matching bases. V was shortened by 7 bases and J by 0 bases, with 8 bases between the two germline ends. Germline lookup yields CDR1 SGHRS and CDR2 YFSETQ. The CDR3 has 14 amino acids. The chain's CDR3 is CASYQGSGANVLTF. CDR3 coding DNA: TGCGCCAGCTACCAGGGCTCTGGGGCCAACGTCCTGACTTTC.

The CDR3 region has the DNA TGTGCCAGCAGCTTGTCTCCCGGGACAGGGGGCGAGCAGTACTTC. The encoded protein is CASSLSPGTGGEQYF. The chain uses TRBV5-5 and TRBJ2-7, with 11 bases that match TRBD1. Germline V gene data show CDR1 as SGHKS and CDR2 as YYEKEE (reference sequence). After removal of 1 base from V and 6 bases from J, the junction contained 6 bases not matched to a gene. The CDR3 has 15 amino acids.

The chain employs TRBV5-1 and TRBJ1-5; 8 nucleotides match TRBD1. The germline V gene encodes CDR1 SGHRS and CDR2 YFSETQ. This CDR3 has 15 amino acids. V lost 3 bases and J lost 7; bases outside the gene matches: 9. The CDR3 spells CASSSETGGRQPQHF. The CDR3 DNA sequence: TGCGCCAGCAGCTCGGAAACAGGGGGGCGGCAGCCCCAGCATTTT.

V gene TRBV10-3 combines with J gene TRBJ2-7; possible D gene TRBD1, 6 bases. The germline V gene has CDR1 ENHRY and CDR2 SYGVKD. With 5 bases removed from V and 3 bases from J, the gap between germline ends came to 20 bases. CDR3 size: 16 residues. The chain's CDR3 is CAISKGGQGPIYEQYF. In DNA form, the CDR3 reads TGTGCCATCAGTAAAGGGGGACAAGGACCAATCTACGAGCAGTACTTC.

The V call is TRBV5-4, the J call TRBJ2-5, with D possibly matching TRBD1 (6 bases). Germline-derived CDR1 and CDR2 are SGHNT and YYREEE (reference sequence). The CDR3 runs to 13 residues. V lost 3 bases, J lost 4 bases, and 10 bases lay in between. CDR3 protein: CASSSQGRETQYF. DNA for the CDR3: TGTGCCAGCAGCTCACAGGGTCGAGAGACCCAGTACTTC.

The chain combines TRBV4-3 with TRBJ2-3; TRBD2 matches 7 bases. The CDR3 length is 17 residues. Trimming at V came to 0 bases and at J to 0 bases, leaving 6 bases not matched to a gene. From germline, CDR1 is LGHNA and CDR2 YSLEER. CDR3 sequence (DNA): TGCGCCAGCAGCCAAGATAGGACGGGAGGTAGCACAGATACGCAGTATTTT. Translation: CASSQDRTGGSTDTQYF.

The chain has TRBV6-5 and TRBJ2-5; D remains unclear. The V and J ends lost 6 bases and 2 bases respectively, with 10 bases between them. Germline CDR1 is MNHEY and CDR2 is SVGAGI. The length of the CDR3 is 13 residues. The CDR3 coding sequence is TGTGCCAGCAGCCCGGCCGGGCAAGAGACCCAGTACTTC. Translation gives CASSPAGQETQYF.